Each of the 19 T cell receptor beta chains below was sequenced from the same sample in a study of blood T cells in healthy people across ages. A second PCR, run for about 7 to 12 cycles, used a sample-barcoded 5' primer plus a J-beta primer mix. TCRdb reprocessed the 5' RACE reads via MiXCR and lists one record per CDR3 protein. The sample includes hundreds of thousands of distinct CDR3 sequences, roughly two fifths of them seen just once. Material for sequencing was blood. Receptors were obtained from a woman in her sixties in good health.

This chain joins TRBV3-1 and TRBJ2-7; D unresolved. The CDR3 runs 12 residues. V was shortened by 1 base and J by 6 bases, with 7 bases between the two germline ends. From germline, CDR1 is LGHDT and CDR2 YNNKEL (reference sequence). Here the CDR3 DNA reads TGTGCCAGCAGCCAAGTAACCAGCGAGCAGTACTTC. This codes for CASSQVTSEQYF.

In regard to this clonotype: An end of the junction differs from the germline gene, which may be a read error. The genes are TRBV3-1 and TRBJ1-1, with D perhaps matching TRBD1 (5 bases). The CDR3 spans 13 residues. Germline V gene lookup returns CDR1 LGHDT and CDR2 YNNKEL (reference sequence). The CDR3 loop is CAGSPDRNTEAFF. The DNA of the CDR3 is TGTGCCGGCAGCCCCGACAGGAACACTGAAGCTTTCTTT.

V gene TRBV12-3 or TRBV12-4 combines with J gene TRBJ2-5; tentatively, D is TRBD1 or TRBD2 (5 bases each). TRBJ2-7 matches the DNA end more closely, so the J call is doubtful. The CDR3 contains 14 residues. This CDR3 reads CASSPLWGTYEQYF. Here the CDR3 DNA reads TGTGCCAGCAGTCCGCTCTGGGGGACCTACGAGCAGTACTTC.

A remark on this clonotype: This may be a read error, as it is one base from a much larger clone. The chain recombines TRBV3-1 with TRBJ2-1, with no clear D. The germline CDR1 and CDR2 sequences are LGHDT and YNNKEL (reference sequence). Trimming took off 4 bases at V and 3 bases at J, with 7 bases between the two ends. This CDR3 has 13 residues. The DNA of the CDR3 is TGTGCCAGCAGCCGCGGATTCTACAATGAGCAGTTCTTC. This translates into CASSRGFYNEQFF.

Written as DNA, the CDR3 is TGCAGTGCTTTTCCGGGACTAGTTGCCGATACGCAGTATTTT. Its protein product is CSAFPGLVADTQYF. The V and J genes are TRBV20-1 and TRBJ2-3, with 8 bases matching TRBD2. The CDR3 covers 14 residues. The V segment lost 5 bases and the J segment 6 bases; nucleotides outside the gene matches: 10. The germline CDR1 and CDR2 sequences are DFQATT and SNEGSKA (reference sequence).

The chain employs TRBV20-1 and TRBJ2-3, with 13 nucleotides matching TRBD2. This CDR3 is built from 15 residues. Germline loops: CDR1 DFQATT, CDR2 SNEGSKA (reference sequence). V lost 2 bases to trimming and J lost 4 bases; unmatched junction nucleotides: 3. CDR3 residues: CSARNGLAGADTQYF. The CDR3 region has the DNA TGCAGTGCTAGAAATGGACTAGCGGGAGCAGATACGCAGTATTTT.

A few counts support this clonotype. The chain recombines TRBV7-3 with TRBJ1-2; no reliable D call. Between the trimmed V and J ends, which lost 4 bases and 2 bases, there was a span of 11 bases. Germline V lookup: CDR1 SGHTA, CDR2 FQGTGA. The CDR3 runs 14 residues. In DNA, the CDR3 is TGTGCCAGCAGCTCAGGAGGAGGGAACTATGGCTACACCTTC. Its protein product is CASSSGGGNYGYTF. Complete variable domain (other parts from reference TRBV7-3 and TRBJ1-2): GAGVSQTPSNKVTEKGKYVELRCDPISGHTALYWYRQSLGQGPEFLIYFQGTGAADDSGLPNDRFFAVRPEGSVSTLKIQRTERGDSAVYLCASSSGGGNYGYTFGSGTRLTVV.

V gene TRBV12-3 or TRBV12-4 combines with J gene TRBJ2-7, with no clear D. V was shortened by 3 bases and J by 7 bases, with 16 bases between the two germline ends. CDR3 size: 14 residues. CDR3 DNA sequence: TGTGCCAGCAGTTTGAAGGTCTCCCGCCGGGAGCAGTACTTC. Translated, it gives CASSLKVSRREQYF.

This clonotype has a handful of counts. Here the CDR3 reads CASSLTAGIGSSGYTF. As DNA, the CDR3 is TGTGCCAGCAGCTTAACTGCAGGGATCGGGAGTAGTGGCTACACCTTC. The V call is TRBV7-3, the J call TRBJ1-2; tentative D call: TRBD1 (5 bases). Germline CDR1 and CDR2: SGHTA and FQGTGA. V was shortened by 0 bases and J by 7 bases, with 18 bases between the two germline ends. This CDR3 has 16 residues.

This clonotype was seen more than once but under ten times. J is TRBJ2-7 and V is TRBV12-3 or TRBV12-4, with 13 bases identical to TRBD2. The CDR3 has 16 amino acids. V trimming: 6 bases; J trimming: 5 bases; junction bases outside the gene matches: 10. The DNA for the CDR3 is TGTGCCAGCAGCCCCACCACTAGCGGGAGGGGCCACGAGCAGTACTTC. Its protein product is CASSPTTSGRGHEQYF.

The chain carries TRBV5-1 and TRBJ2-3, with D perhaps TRBD1 or TRBD2 (6 bases each). Germline assignment: CDR1 SGHRS and CDR2 YFSETQ. Trimming shortened V by 4 bases and J by 0 bases, and 15 bases separated the two germline ends. There are 16 residues in the CDR3. The chain's CDR3 is CASSPPTGTSTDTQYF. DNA for the CDR3: TGCGCCAGCAGCCCCCCTACAGGGACTAGCACAGATACGCAGTATTTT.

This clonotype was seen only once. This chain uses TRBV3-1 with TRBJ1-2, with a weak D call TRBD1 (6 bases). The CDR3 consists of 15 residues. With 3 bases removed from V and 3 bases from J, the gap between germline ends came to 14 bases. Germline CDR1 and CDR2: LGHDT and YNNKEL (reference sequence). Here the CDR3 reads CASSHSGAGYYGYTF. The DNA for the CDR3 is TGTGCCAGCAGCCATTCAGGGGCAGGGTACTATGGCTACACCTTC.

This chain connects TRBV5-1 to TRBJ2-3; 8 bases map to TRBD1. This CDR3 region has 14 residues. The germline V gene encodes CDR1 SGHRS and CDR2 YFSETQ. Trimming removed 3 bases from V and 4 bases from J; junction bases left unmatched: 4. DNA of the CDR3: TGCGCCAGCAGCTCGGACAGGGAAGCAGATACGCAGTATTTT. Translation: CASSSDREADTQYF.

This clonotype was detected a few times. The V and J genes are TRBV7-6 and TRBJ2-1; perhaps TRBD2 as D (5 bases). V lost 5 bases and J 13 bases, leaving 15 bases between the germline ends. CDR1 and CDR2 (germline): SGHVS, FNYEAQ. The CDR3 sequence is 12 residues long. CDR3 loop: CASSAPTGVQFF. As DNA, the CDR3 is TGTGCCAGCAGCGCCCCAACCGGGGTACAGTTCTTC.

This clonotype was recorded a few times. This rearrangement joins TRBV20-1 to TRBJ2-1, with 7 bases matching TRBD1. CDR1 is DFQATT, CDR2 SNEGSKA, per germline (reference sequence). CDR3 length: 14 residues. V shed 6 bases and J 4 bases; nucleotides not matched to a gene: 9. Written as DNA, the CDR3 is TGCAGTGCCGCGACAGGGCTTTTTTACAATGAGCAGTTCTTC. Protein sequence: CSAATGLFYNEQFF.

This clonotype was counted between two and nine times. The rearrangement links TRBV12-3 or TRBV12-4 to TRBJ1-6; D is uncertain. The CDR3 consists of 12 residues. Between the trimmed V and J ends, which lost 3 bases and 8 bases, there was a span of 5 bases. The CDR3 DNA is TGTGCCAGCAGTTTTGTGGATTCACCCCTCCACTTT. It translates to CASSFVDSPLHF.

The V call is TRBV20-1, the J call TRBJ2-1, with D possibly matching TRBD2 (6 bases). Germline V gene lookup returns CDR1 DFQATT and CDR2 SNEGSKA (reference sequence). The V end lost 5 bases, the J end lost 10 bases, and 21 bases lay between the germline ends. The CDR3 runs 14 residues. CDR3 sequence (DNA): TGCAGTGCTGCCGAGGGGACTGGGGGTGGGGAGCAGTTCTTC. Translating gives CSAAEGTGGGEQFF.

With regard to this clonotype: At one boundary the junction diverges from the germline segment, which might be a read error. This rearrangement joins TRBV24-1 to TRBJ2-1; D is unclear. The CDR3 is made up of 16 amino acids. The V gene's germline CDR1 is KGHDR and CDR2 SFDVKD. The CDR3 protein is CAASDQVPGSYNEQFF. CDR3 sequence (DNA): TGTGCCGCCAGTGATCAGGTCCCGGGTTCTTACAATGAGCAGTTCTTC.

Note on this clonotype: A junction boundary mismatches the germline segment, possibly from a read error. The chain has TRBV28 and TRBJ2-1; possibly TRBD1 for D (6 bases). CDR1 is MDHEN, CDR2 SYDVKM, per germline. The CDR3 is 16 residues long. CDR3 loop: CASIPSTGGSYNKQFF. CDR3 sequence (DNA): TGTGCCAGCATTCCGTCGACAGGCGGCTCCTACAATAAGCAGTTCTTC.